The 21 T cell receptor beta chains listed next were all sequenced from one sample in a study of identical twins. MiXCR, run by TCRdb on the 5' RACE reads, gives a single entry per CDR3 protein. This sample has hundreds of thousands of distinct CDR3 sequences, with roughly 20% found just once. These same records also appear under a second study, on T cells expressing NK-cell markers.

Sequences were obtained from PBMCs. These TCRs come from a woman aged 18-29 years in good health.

CDR3: CASSFHRGSYEQYF. The CDR3 nucleotides read TGTGCCAGCAGTTTTCACAGGGGCTCCTACGAGCAGTACTTC. The chain combines TRBV6-5 with TRBJ2-7; 7 bases are shared with TRBD1. The CDR3 is 14 residues long. With V trimmed by 4 bases and J by 0 bases, 3 bases remained unmatched. Germline lookup yields CDR1 MNHEY and CDR2 SVGAGI.

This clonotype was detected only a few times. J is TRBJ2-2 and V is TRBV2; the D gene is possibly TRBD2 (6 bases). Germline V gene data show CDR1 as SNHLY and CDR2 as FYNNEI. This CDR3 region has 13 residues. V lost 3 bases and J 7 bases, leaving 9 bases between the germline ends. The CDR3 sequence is CASSEASVGELFF. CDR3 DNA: TGTGCCAGCAGTGAGGCTAGCGTCGGGGAGCTGTTTTTT. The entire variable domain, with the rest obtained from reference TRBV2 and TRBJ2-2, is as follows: EPEVTQTPSHQVTQMGQEVILRCVPISNHLYFYWYRQILGQKVEFLVSFYNNEISEKSEIFDDQFSVERPDGSNFTLKIRSTKLEDSAMYFCASSEASVGELFFGEGSRLTVL.

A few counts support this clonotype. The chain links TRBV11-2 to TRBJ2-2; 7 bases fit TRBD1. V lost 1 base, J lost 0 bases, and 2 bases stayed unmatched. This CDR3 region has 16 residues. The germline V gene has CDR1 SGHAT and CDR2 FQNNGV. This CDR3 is CASSLVGTANTGELFF. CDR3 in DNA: TGTGCCAGCAGCTTAGTCGGGACAGCGAACACCGGGGAGCTGTTTTTT.

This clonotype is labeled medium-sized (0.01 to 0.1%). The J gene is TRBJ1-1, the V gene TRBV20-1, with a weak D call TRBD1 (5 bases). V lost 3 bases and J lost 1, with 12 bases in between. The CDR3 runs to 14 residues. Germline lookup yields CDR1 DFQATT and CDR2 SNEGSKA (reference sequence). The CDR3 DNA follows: TGCAGTGCTAGTACCCCCGACAGGAACACTGAAGCTTTCTTT. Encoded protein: CSASTPDRNTEAFF.

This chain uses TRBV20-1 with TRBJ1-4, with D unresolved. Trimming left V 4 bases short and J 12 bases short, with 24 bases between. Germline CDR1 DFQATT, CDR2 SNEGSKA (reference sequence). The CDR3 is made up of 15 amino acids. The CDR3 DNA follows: TGCAGTGCTACGGGGAGGGCTGCCATCGGGAAGGAACTGTTTTTT. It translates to CSATGRAAIGKELFF.

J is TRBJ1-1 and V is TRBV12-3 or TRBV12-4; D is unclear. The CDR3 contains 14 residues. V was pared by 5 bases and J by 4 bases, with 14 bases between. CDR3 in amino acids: CASSTSPRLTEAFF. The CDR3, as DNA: TGTGCCAGCAGTACAAGCCCGAGGCTCACTGAAGCTTTCTTT.

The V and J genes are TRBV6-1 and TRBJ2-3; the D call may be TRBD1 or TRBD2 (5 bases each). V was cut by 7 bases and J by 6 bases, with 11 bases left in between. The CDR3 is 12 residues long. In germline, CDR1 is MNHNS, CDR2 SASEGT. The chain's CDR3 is CASNRDDDTQYF. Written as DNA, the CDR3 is TGTGCCAGCAATAGGGACGACGATACGCAGTATTTT.

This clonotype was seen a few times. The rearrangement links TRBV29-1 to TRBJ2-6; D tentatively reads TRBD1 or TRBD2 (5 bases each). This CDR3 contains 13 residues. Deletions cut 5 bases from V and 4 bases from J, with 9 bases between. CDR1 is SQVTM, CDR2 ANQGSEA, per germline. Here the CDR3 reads CSVRGQGANVLTF. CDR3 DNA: TGCAGCGTTCGGGGCCAGGGGGCCAACGTCCTGACTTTC.

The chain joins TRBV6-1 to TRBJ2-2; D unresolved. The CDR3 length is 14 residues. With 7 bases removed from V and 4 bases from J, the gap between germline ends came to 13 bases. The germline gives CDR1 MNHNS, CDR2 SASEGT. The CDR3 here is CASKIDLSTGELFF. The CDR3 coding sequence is TGTGCCAGCAAAATTGATCTCAGCACCGGGGAGCTGTTTTTT.

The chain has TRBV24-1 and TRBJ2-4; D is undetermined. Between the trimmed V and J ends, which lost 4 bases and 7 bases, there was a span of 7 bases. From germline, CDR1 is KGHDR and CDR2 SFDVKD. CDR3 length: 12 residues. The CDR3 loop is CATSDWANIQYF. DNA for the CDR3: TGTGCCACCAGTGACTGGGCGAACATTCAGTACTTC.

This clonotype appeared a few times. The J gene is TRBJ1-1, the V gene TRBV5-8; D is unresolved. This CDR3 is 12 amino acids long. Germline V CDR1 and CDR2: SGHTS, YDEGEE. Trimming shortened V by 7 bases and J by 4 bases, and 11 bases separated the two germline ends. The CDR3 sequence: CASRAGITEAFF. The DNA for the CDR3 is TGTGCCAGCCGCGCGGGAATCACTGAAGCTTTCTTT.

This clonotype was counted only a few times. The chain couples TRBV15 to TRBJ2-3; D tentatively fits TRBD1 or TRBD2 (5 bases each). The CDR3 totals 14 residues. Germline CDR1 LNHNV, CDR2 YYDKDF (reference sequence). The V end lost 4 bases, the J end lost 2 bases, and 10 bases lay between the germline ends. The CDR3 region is CATSNWDHTDTQYF. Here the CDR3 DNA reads TGTGCCACCAGCAACTGGGACCACACAGATACGCAGTATTTT.

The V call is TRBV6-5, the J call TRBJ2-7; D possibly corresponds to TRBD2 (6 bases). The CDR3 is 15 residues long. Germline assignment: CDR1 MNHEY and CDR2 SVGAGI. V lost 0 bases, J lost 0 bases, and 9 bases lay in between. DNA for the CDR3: TGTGCCAGCAGTTACTCGGAGGGCGGCTCCTACGAGCAGTACTTC. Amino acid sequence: CASSYSEGGSYEQYF.

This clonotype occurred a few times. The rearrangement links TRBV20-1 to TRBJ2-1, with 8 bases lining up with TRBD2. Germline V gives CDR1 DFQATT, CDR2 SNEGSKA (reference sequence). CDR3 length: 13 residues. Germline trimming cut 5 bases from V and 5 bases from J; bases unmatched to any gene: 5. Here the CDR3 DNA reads TGCAGTGCTCCGGGAGCGGGAGACAATGAGCAGTTCTTC. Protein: CSAPGAGDNEQFF.

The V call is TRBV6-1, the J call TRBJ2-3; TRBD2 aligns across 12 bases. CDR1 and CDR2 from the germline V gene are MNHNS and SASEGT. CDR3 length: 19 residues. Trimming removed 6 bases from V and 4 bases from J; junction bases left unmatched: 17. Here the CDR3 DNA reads TGTGCCAGCAGCCCGAAGTCGGCTAGCGGGGGGGCCAAATCAGATACGCAGTATTTT. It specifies CASSPKSASGGAKSDTQYF.

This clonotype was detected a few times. CDR3 sequence: CASSSWTSGHNEQFF. CDR3 coding DNA: TGTGCCAGCAGCTCATGGACTAGCGGCCACAATGAGCAGTTCTTC. The rearrangement joins TRBV5-6 to TRBJ2-1, with 10 nucleotides matching TRBD2. After removal of 3 bases from V and 5 bases from J, the junction contained 5 bases not matched to a gene. The germline V gene encodes CDR1 SGHDT and CDR2 YYEEEE. The CDR3 is 15 residues long.

The CDR3 is CSAILTGVPETQYF. Here the CDR3 DNA reads TGCAGTGCTATACTAACCGGGGTGCCCGAGACCCAGTACTTC. V gene TRBV20-1 combines with J gene TRBJ2-5, with D possibly being TRBD2 (5 bases). Germline assignment: CDR1 DFQATT and CDR2 SNEGSKA (reference sequence). The CDR3 totals 14 residues. V was shortened by 4 bases and J by 5 bases, with 17 bases between the two germline ends.

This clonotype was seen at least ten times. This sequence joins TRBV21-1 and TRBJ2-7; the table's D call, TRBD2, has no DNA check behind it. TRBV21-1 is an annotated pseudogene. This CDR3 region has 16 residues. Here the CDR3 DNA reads TGTGCCAGCAGCAAAGACGTAGCGGGGGACCCAAACGAGCAGTACTTC. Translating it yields CASSKDVAGDPNEQYF.

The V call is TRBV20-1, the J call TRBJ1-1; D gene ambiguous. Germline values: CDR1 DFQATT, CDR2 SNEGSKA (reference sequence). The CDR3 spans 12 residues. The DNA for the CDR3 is TGCAGGGCTTTAGGTCTCCACACTGAAGCTTTCTTT. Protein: CRALGLHTEAFF.

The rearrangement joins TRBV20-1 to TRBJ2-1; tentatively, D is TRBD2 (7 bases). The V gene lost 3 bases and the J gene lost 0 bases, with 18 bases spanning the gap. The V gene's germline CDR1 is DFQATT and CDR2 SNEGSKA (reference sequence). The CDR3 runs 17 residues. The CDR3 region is CSASLAGALSSYNEQFF. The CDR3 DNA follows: TGCAGTGCTAGTCTGGCGGGGGCCCTAAGCTCCTACAATGAGCAGTTCTTC.

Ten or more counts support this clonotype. The DNA for the CDR3 is TGTGCCACCGGGGCTAGCGGCTACAATGAGCAGTTCTTC. Translated: CATGASGYNEQFF. V gene TRBV24-1 combines with J gene TRBJ2-1, with 7 nucleotides matching TRBD2. Trimming took 9 bases from V and 3 from J; bases not matched to a gene: 4. The germline gives CDR1 KGHDR, CDR2 SFDVKD. This CDR3 spans 13 amino acids.